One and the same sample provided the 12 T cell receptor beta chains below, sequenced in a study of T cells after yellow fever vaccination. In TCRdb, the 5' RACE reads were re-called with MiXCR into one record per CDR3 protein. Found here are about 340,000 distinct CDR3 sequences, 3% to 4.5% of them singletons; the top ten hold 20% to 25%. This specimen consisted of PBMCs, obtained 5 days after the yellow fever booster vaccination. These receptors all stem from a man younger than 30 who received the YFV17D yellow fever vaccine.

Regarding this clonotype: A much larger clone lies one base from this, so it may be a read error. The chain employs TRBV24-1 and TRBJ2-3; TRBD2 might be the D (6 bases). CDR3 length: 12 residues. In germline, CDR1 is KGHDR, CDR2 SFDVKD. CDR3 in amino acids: CATGGNTDTEYF. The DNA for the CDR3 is TGTGCCACCGGCGGGAACACAGATACGGAGTATTTT.

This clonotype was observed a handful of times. Here the CDR3 DNA reads TGTGCCAGCAGGGGGACAGGGCAAACGAGGTTCTTC. Its protein product is CASRGTGQTRFF. The V gene is TRBV3-1, the J gene TRBJ2-1, with 9 nucleotides matching TRBD1. The CDR3 has 12 residues. Per germline, CDR1 LGHDT and CDR2 YNNKEL (reference sequence). V shed 6 bases and J 15 bases; nucleotides not matched to a gene: 9.

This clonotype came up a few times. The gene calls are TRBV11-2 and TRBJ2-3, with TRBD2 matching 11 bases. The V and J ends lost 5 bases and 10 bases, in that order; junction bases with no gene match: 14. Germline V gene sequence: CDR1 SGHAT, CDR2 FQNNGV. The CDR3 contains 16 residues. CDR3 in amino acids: CASSTSGSSGGVSQYF. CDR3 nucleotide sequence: TGTGCCAGCAGCACCTCCGGTAGTAGCGGGGGGGTTTCGCAGTATTTT.

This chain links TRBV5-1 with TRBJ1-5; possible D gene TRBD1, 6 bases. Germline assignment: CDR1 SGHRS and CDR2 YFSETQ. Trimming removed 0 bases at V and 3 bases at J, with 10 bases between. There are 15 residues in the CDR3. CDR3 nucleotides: TGCGCCAGCAGCTTGGCCGCAGGGGCCAATCAGCCCCAGCATTTT. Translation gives CASSLAAGANQPQHF. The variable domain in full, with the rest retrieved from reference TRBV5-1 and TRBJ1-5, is KAGVTQTPRYLIKTRGQQVTLSCSPISGHRSVSWYQQTPGQGLQFLFEYFSETQRNKGNFPGRFSGRQFSNSRSEMNVSTLELGDSALYLCASSLAAGANQPQHFGDGTRLSIL.

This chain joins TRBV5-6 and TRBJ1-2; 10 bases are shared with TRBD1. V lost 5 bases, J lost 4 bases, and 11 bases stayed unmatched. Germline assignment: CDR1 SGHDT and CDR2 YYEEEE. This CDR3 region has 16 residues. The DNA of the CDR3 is TGTGCCAGCAGATCTCTATTCCGGGACAGGGGCTATGGCTACACCTTC. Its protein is CASRSLFRDRGYGYTF.

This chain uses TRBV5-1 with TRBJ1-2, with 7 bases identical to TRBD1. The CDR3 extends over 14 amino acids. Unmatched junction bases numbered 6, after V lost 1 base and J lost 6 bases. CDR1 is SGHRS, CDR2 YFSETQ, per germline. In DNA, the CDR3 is TGCGCCAGCAGCTTGAGAGGGGGCTCAGATGGCTACACCTTC. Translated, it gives CASSLRGGSDGYTF.

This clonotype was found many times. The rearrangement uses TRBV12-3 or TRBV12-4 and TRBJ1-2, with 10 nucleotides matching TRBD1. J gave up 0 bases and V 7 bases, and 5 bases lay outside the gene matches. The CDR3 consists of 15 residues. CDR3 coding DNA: TGTGCCAGCAAAGGGACAGGGGTTACTAACTATGGCTACACCTTC. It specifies CASKGTGVTNYGYTF.

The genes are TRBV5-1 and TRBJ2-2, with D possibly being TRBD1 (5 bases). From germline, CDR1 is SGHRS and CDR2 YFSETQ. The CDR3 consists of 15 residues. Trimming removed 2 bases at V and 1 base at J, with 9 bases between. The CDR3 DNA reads TGCGCCAGCAGCTTCCCAGGGCGGAACACCGGGGAGCTGTTTTTT. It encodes CASSFPGRNTGELFF.

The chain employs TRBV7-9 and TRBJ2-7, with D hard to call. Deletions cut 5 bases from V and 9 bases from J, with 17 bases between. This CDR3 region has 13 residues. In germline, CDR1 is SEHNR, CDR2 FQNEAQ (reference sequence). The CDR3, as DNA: TGTGCCAGCAGCCCTTGGCCAGCCCTTGGGCAGTACTTC. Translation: CASSPWPALGQYF.

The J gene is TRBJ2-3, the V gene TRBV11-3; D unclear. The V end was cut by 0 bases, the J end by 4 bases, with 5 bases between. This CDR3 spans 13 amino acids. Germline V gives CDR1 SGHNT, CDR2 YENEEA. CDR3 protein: CASSLEVADTQYF. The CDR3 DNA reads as TGTGCCAGCAGCTTAGAAGTCGCAGATACGCAGTATTTT.

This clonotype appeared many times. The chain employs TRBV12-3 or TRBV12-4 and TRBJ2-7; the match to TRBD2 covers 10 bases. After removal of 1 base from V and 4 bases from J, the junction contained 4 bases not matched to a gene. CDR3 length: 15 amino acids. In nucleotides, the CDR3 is TGTGCCAGCAGTTTAGAACTAGCGGGACCTTACGAGCAGTACTTC. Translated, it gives CASSLELAGPYEQYF.

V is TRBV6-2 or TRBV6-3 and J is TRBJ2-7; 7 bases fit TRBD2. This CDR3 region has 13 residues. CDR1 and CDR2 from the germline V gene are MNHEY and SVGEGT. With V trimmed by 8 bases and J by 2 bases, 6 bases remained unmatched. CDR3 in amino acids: CASQYAGAYEQYV. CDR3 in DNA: TGTGCCAGCCAATACGCGGGGGCCTACGAGCAGTACGTC.